A single sample gave rise to the 27 T cell receptor beta chains below, sequenced in a study of blood T cell repertoires in COVID-19 (dated by TCRdb to 2019 to 2021). Library method: the immunoSEQ multiplex PCR assay. Entries here come from immuneACCESS through TCRdb and include only in-frame sequences with V and J called. Some clones fail to appear in such tables; in the studies checked, an unresolved V gene covers under half of the shortfall, and the cause of the remainder is unknown. The sample table records tens of thousands of clones; 82% of these occur just once. Roughly 13% of the sample is taken by the ten largest. Sequences were obtained from peripheral blood. These receptors were collected from an elderly woman with acute or convalescent COVID-19.

This rearrangement joins TRBV4-1 to TRBJ2-5; 15 bases line up with TRBD2. Germline V gene lookup returns CDR1 MGHRA and CDR2 YSYEKL. The V and J ends lost 3 bases and 4 bases, in that order; junction bases with no gene match: 6. There are 17 residues in the CDR3. The CDR3 spells CASSQKPGLAGGETQYF. CDR3 coding DNA: TGCGCCAGCAGCCAGAAACCGGGACTAGCGGGGGGAGAGACCCAGTACTTC.

The chain links TRBV10-1 to TRBJ2-5; 15 nucleotides line up with TRBD2. Trimming took 0 bases from V and 4 from J; bases not matched to a gene: 9. Germline CDR1 reads WNHNN; CDR2 reads SYGVQD (reference sequence). This CDR3 is 19 amino acids long. The CDR3 sequence: CASSESRTSGRVLIETQYF. CDR3 in DNA: TGCGCCAGCAGTGAGTCACGGACTAGCGGGAGGGTCCTGATAGAGACCCAGTACTTC.

The chain joins TRBV6-2 or TRBV6-3 to TRBJ2-1, with TRBD2 matching over 13 bases. The CDR3 has 18 amino acids. J gave up 13 bases and V 5 bases, and 20 bases lay outside the gene matches. CDR1 is MNHEY, CDR2 SVGEGT, per germline. CDR3 in amino acids: CASSQAGGSRTSGRRQFF. In nucleotides, the CDR3 is TGTGCCAGCAGTCAAGCTGGGGGGAGTCGGACTAGCGGGAGACGACAGTTCTTC.

V and J are TRBV9 and TRBJ1-1; D unclear. Trimming cost V 7 bases and J 0 bases, with 4 bases left between them. This CDR3 comprises 11 residues. Germline values: CDR1 SGDLS, CDR2 YYNGEE. The CDR3 coding sequence is TGTGCCAGCGGGCTGAACACTGAAGCTTTCTTT. Protein product: CASGLNTEAFF. Full variable domain (missing parts from reference TRBV9 and TRBJ1-1): DSGVTQTPKHLITATGQRVTLRCSPRSGDLSVYWYQQSLDQGLQFLIQYYNGEERAKGNILERFSAQQFPDLHSELNLSSLELGDSALYFCASGLNTEAFFGQGTRLTVV.

This rearrangement joins TRBV7-8 to TRBJ2-1; 8 nucleotides line up with TRBD2. J was trimmed by 10 bases and V by 5 bases; bases with no gene match: 13. The CDR3 consists of 15 residues. Germline CDR1 and CDR2: SGHVS and FQNEAQ. The CDR3 sequence: CASSLTSGRLGEQFF. CDR3 bases: TGTGCCAGCAGCCTAACGAGCGGGAGATTGGGAGAGCAGTTCTTC.

This chain connects TRBV20-1 to TRBJ1-5; a possible D gene is TRBD1 (5 bases). Germline assignment: CDR1 DFQATT and CDR2 SNEGSKA (reference sequence). With 3 bases removed from V and 3 bases from J, the gap between germline ends came to 15 bases. This CDR3 contains 15 residues. CDR3 protein: CSASPAAGLNQPQHF. DNA for the CDR3: TGCAGTGCTAGTCCCGCGGCGGGGCTCAATCAGCCCCAGCATTTT.

The gene calls are TRBV20-1 and TRBJ1-4; no clear D. The ends were cut back, 3 bases at V and 8 bases at J, with 7 bases in the middle. The CDR3 is 11 amino acids. Germline CDR1 reads DFQATT; CDR2 reads SNEGSKA (reference sequence). The CDR3 DNA reads as TGCAGTGCTAGGACGGGGGAAAAACTGTTTTTT. Residues: CSARTGEKLFF.

A single count supports this clone. The chain carries TRBV19 and TRBJ1-2, with no clear D. Trimming took 5 bases from V and 7 from J, leaving 17 bases between them. CDR1 is LNHDA and CDR2 is SQIVND in the germline V gene (reference sequence). CDR3 length equals 14 residues. CDR3 sequence (DNA): TGTGCCAGTAGTGTAGGGTCTGGAGGACTTGGCTACACCTTC. It codes for CASSVGSGGLGYTF.

The rearrangement joins TRBV12-5 to TRBJ2-5; perhaps TRBD1 as D (6 bases). This CDR3 contains 13 residues. The germline V and J ends were trimmed by 5 bases and 1 base, with 8 bases remaining between them. Germline V gene lookup returns CDR1 LGHNT and CDR2 FRNRAP. DNA of the CDR3: TGTGCTAGTGGTACAGGGACCCAAGAGACCCAGTACTTC. Its translation is CASGTGTQETQYF. Filled out from reference TRBV12-5 and TRBJ2-5, the complete variable domain reads DARVTQTPRHKVTEMGQEVTMRCQPILGHNTVFWYRQTMMQGLELLAYFRNRAPLDDSGMPKDRFSAEMPDATLATLKIQPSEPRDSAVYFCASGTGTQETQYFGPGTRLLVL.

The chain has TRBV29-1 and TRBJ1-2; 9 bases fit TRBD1. The CDR3 covers 12 residues. Germline V gives CDR1 SQVTM, CDR2 ANQGSEA. Unmatched junction bases numbered 5, after V lost 4 bases and J lost 8 bases. The CDR3 spells CSVGQGEGGYTF. CDR3 nucleotide sequence: TGCAGCGTTGGACAGGGGGAAGGAGGCTACACCTTC.

This clone was seen just once. Written as DNA, the CDR3 is TGTGCCAGCAGCTTAGGGGCAGGGGGCGTCGGGACCGGGGAGCTGTTTTTT. Translation gives CASSLGAGGVGTGELFF. The chain employs TRBV7-9 and TRBJ2-2, with 8 bases fitting TRBD1. J gave up 5 bases and V 1 base, and 9 bases lay outside the gene matches. This CDR3 contains 17 residues. CDR1 and CDR2 from the germline V gene are SEHNR and FQNEAQ (reference sequence).

This clone came up a few times. The gene calls are TRBV2 and TRBJ2-5; 8 positions match TRBD1. V lost 10 bases, J lost 2 bases, and 6 bases stayed unmatched. CDR3 length: 13 amino acids. Germline values: CDR1 SNHLY, CDR2 FYNNEI. CDR3 sequence: CATDRGEQETQYF. DNA for the CDR3: TGTGCCACCGACAGGGGAGAGCAAGAGACCCAGTACTTC.

The chain combines TRBV28 with TRBJ2-7; D possibly corresponds to TRBD2 (5 bases). Germline values: CDR1 MDHEN, CDR2 SYDVKM. V was shortened by 6 bases and J by 2 bases, with 11 bases between the two germline ends. The CDR3 covers 13 residues. CDR3 DNA sequence: TGTGCCAGCAGGGGTAGCGAGGCCTACGAGCAGTACTTC. This sequence encodes CASRGSEAYEQYF.

The chain couples TRBV6-2 or TRBV6-3 to TRBJ2-2; 10 positions match TRBD2. This CDR3 has 20 residues. Trimming at V came to 6 bases and at J to 5 bases, leaving 21 bases not matched to a gene. Germline lookup yields CDR1 MNHEY and CDR2 SVGEGT. The CDR3 region is CASSTSATPSGRVLTGELFF. CDR3 coding DNA: TGTGCCAGCAGCACCTCCGCTACCCCAAGCGGGAGGGTACTAACCGGGGAGCTGTTTTTT.

This rearrangement joins TRBV30 to TRBJ1-3; a weak D match, TRBD1 (5 bases). With 2 bases removed from V and 2 bases from J, the gap between germline ends came to 22 bases. CDR3 length equals 18 residues. CDR1 is GTSNPN, CDR2 SVGIG, per germline (reference sequence). This CDR3 reads CAWSKTTTWGPPGNTIYF. Written as DNA, the CDR3 is TGTGCCTGGAGTAAGACGACCACCTGGGGCCCCCCTGGAAACACCATATATTTT.

The chain's CDR3 is CASSGGTTGEGEKLFF. Here the CDR3 DNA reads TGTGCCAGCAGCGGGGGGACGACAGGGGAAGGCGAAAAACTGTTTTTT. This sequence joins TRBV5-8 and TRBJ1-4, with 8 positions matching TRBD1. The CDR3 length is 16 residues. Germline trimming cut 4 bases from V and 8 bases from J; bases unmatched to any gene: 13. Germline CDR1 reads SGHTS; CDR2 reads YDEGEE.

This chain connects TRBV27 to TRBJ2-3; 10 positions match TRBD1. Per the germline V gene, CDR1 is MNHEY and CDR2 is SMNVEV (reference sequence). This CDR3 has 15 residues. The V and J ends lost 4 bases and 3 bases, in that order; junction bases with no gene match: 4. CDR3 region: CASSWDRGGTDTQYF. The CDR3 region has the DNA TGTGCCAGCAGTTGGGACAGGGGCGGAACAGATACGCAGTATTTT.

This CDR3 reads CASSYSGPRYEQYF. CDR3 nucleotides: TGTGCCAGCAGTTACTCTGGGCCGAGATACGAGCAGTACTTC. The gene calls are TRBV6-2 or TRBV6-3 and TRBJ2-7, with D uncertain. Germline V gene sequence: CDR1 MNHEY, CDR2 SVGEGT. The length of the CDR3 is 14 residues. Trimming pared 0 bases from V and 4 bases from J, leaving 10 bases between.

Only a few counts were recorded for this clone. The genes are TRBV5-1 and TRBJ2-3; D is possibly TRBD1 (5 bases). This CDR3 is 16 amino acids long. V gave up 5 bases and J gave up 5 bases, with 21 bases separating them. Germline CDR1 and CDR2: SGHRS and YFSETQ. In DNA, the CDR3 is TGCGCCAGCAGGACCCCCAGGGATAGGGCAGGAGATACGCAGTATTTT. It encodes CASRTPRDRAGDTQYF.

The chain carries TRBV15 and TRBJ2-2; 9 nucleotides agree with TRBD1. The J segment lost 3 bases and the V segment lost 3 bases, leaving 11 bases of the junction unmatched. Germline V lookup: CDR1 LNHNV, CDR2 YYDKDF (reference sequence). The CDR3 totals 18 residues. The CDR3, as DNA: TGTGCCACCAGCAGTATCCCCTTTGGGACAGGGCACACCGGGGAGCTGTTTTTT. Translation gives CATSSIPFGTGHTGELFF.

This clone has just one count. The V gene is TRBV6-1, the J gene TRBJ2-1; D is possibly TRBD2 (7 bases). The CDR3 sequence is 16 residues long. Trimming left V 3 bases short and J 4 bases short, with 16 bases between. CDR1 is MNHNS, CDR2 SASEGT, per germline. The CDR3 reads CASSDFGGQVYNEQFF. The CDR3 DNA reads as TGTGCCAGCAGTGATTTCGGGGGGCAGGTTTACAATGAGCAGTTCTTC.

The chain employs TRBV30 and TRBJ2-4; D unclear. Germline assignment: CDR1 GTSNPN and CDR2 SVGIG (reference sequence). The V end was cut by 0 bases, the J end by 0 bases, with 6 bases between. The CDR3 covers 14 residues. CDR3 sequence reads: CAWSVSEAKNIQYF. As DNA, the CDR3 is TGTGCCTGGAGTGTAAGCGAAGCCAAAAACATTCAGTACTTC.

The CDR3 here is CASSDNSGNTIYF. For the CDR3, the DNA is TGTGCCAGCAGCGACAACTCTGGAAACACCATATATTTT. The gene calls are TRBV6-5 and TRBJ1-3; the D is unclear. Trimming cost V 6 bases and J 0 bases, with 6 bases left between them. Germline V gene sequence: CDR1 MNHEY, CDR2 SVGAGI. The CDR3 length is 13 residues.

The CDR3 loop reads CASSLVPGGATNYGYTF. The CDR3 bases are TGTGCCAGCAGCTTGGTTCCGGGGGGCGCGACTAACTATGGCTACACCTTC. The chain has TRBV5-8 and TRBJ1-2, with D tentatively TRBD1 (6 bases). CDR3 length equals 17 residues. CDR1 and CDR2 from the germline V gene are SGHTS and YDEGEE. The V end lost 0 bases, the J end lost 0 bases, and 15 bases lay between the germline ends.

The chain uses TRBV28 and TRBJ1-6; TRBD1 agrees at 8 bases. V shed 8 bases and J 7 bases; nucleotides not matched to a gene: 13. Germline loops: CDR1 MDHEN, CDR2 SYDVKM. This CDR3 is 16 amino acids long. CDR3 in amino acids: CASAHGTGRSNSPLHF. The CDR3 nucleotides read TGTGCCAGCGCCCACGGGACAGGTCGTTCCAATTCACCCCTCCACTTT.

This chain uses TRBV12-5 with TRBJ1-1; TRBD1 is a possible D gene (6 bases). CDR3 length equals 18 residues. Germline CDR1 LGHNT, CDR2 FRNRAP. Trimming stripped 0 bases from V and 12 bases from J, with 29 bases between. The CDR3 reads CASGLVPPTGTRKLGPFF. The CDR3 DNA reads TGTGCTAGTGGTTTGGTACCCCCGACCGGGACAAGGAAGCTGGGGCCTTTCTTT.

The chain combines TRBV28 with TRBJ1-3, with D perhaps TRBD1 (6 bases). V dropped 8 bases and J dropped 0 bases, with 14 bases sitting between them. The germline V gene has CDR1 MDHEN and CDR2 SYDVKM. CDR3 size: 15 residues. CDR3 sequence (DNA): TGTGCCAGCGCTCGAGACAGGACCTCTGGAAACACCATATATTTT. It translates to CASARDRTSGNTIYF.